A single sample gave rise to the 7 T cell receptor beta chains below, sequenced in a study of T cells in Graves' hyperthyroidism and ophthalmopathy. RNA transcripts yielded amplified TCR beta CDR3 regions. The HTBI primer set drove a first-round RT-PCR of the TCR CDR3. TCRdb reanalysed the multiplex PCR reads using MiXCR and keeps one entry per CDR3 protein. Among roughly 420,000 distinct CDR3 sequences listed, roughly 14% were seen once. The specimen sequenced was blood. The receptors were gathered from a woman between 18 and 29 years old with Graves' hyperthyroidism.

Turning to this clonotype: A junction boundary mismatches the germline segment, possibly from a read error. The chain couples TRBV27 to TRBJ1-6, with D possibly being TRBD1 (5 bases). The CDR3 contains 16 residues. Germline V gene lookup returns CDR1 MNHEY and CDR2 SMNVEV (reference sequence). Here the CDR3 reads CASSPLPDKRNSPPHF. DNA for the CDR3: TGTGCCAGCAGCCCATTACCGGACAAACGTAATTCACCCCCCCACTTT.

This clonotype was observed a few times. The rearrangement links TRBV6-1 to TRBJ1-5; the D is unclear. CDR1 is MNHNS and CDR2 is SASEGT in the germline V gene. V was pared by 9 bases and J by 2 bases, with 11 bases between. The CDR3 totals 13 residues. The CDR3 nucleotides are TGTGCCAGTCTCCCAGAGGGCAATCAGCCCCAGCATTTT. Translating gives CASLPEGNQPQHF.

This clonotype was detected ten times or more. The chain links TRBV6-5 to TRBJ1-1; D is perhaps TRBD1 (5 bases). CDR1 and CDR2 from the germline V gene are MNHEY and SVGAGI. This CDR3 has 17 amino acids. Trimming stripped 2 bases from V and 1 base from J, with 17 bases between. The CDR3: CASSYEVAGNANTEAFF. As DNA, the CDR3 is TGTGCCAGCAGTTACGAGGTGGCAGGGAACGCGAACACTGAAGCTTTCTTT.

The sample holds a few counts of this clonotype. The J gene is TRBJ1-2, the V gene TRBV3-1; 7 nucleotides line up with TRBD1. This CDR3 has 13 residues. The ends lost 3 bases at V and 8 bases at J; junction bases unmatched: 6. Looked up from germline, CDR1 is LGHDT and CDR2 is YNNKEL (reference sequence). In nucleotides, the CDR3 is TGTGCCAGCAGCCACAACAGGGGTCGGGGCTACACCTTC. It translates to CASSHNRGRGYTF. The full variable domain, with the rest looked up from reference TRBV3-1 and TRBJ1-2, is DTAVSQTPKYLVTQMGNDKSIKCEQNLGHDTMYWYKQDSKKFLKIMFSYNNKELIINETVPNRFSPKSPDKAHLNLHINSLELGDSAVYFCASSHNRGRGYTFGSGTRLTVV.

This clonotype was recorded at least ten times. This chain uses TRBV7-9 with TRBJ2-3; D ambiguous. CDR1 and CDR2 from the germline V gene are SEHNR and FQNEAQ (reference sequence). With 5 bases removed from V and 6 bases from J, the gap between germline ends came to 24 bases. CDR3 length equals 17 residues. In DNA form, the CDR3 reads TGTGCCAGCAGCAGAAGAGGTCTACCCCGCCCCCAGGATACGCAGTATTTT. Its translation: CASSRRGLPRPQDTQYF.

This clonotype came up a few times. The chain employs TRBV5-1 and TRBJ2-5; 9 bases match TRBD2. The CDR3 contains 14 residues. Germline CDR1 SGHRS, CDR2 YFSETQ. V was clipped by 7 bases and J by 4 bases; unmatched bases: 8. The CDR3 bases are TGCGCCAGCCGGACTAGCGTGACGGGAGAGACCCAGTACTTC. Its translation is CASRTSVTGETQYF.

The chain carries TRBV4-1 and TRBJ2-2, with D hard to call. V was pared by 5 bases and J by 4 bases, with 8 bases between. The CDR3 loop spans 13 amino acids. The V gene's germline CDR1 is MGHRA and CDR2 YSYEKL. The chain's CDR3 is CASSKPITGELFF. DNA for the CDR3: TGCGCCAGCAGCAAACCAATCACCGGGGAGCTGTTTTTT.